Each of the 24 T cell receptor beta chains below was sequenced from the same sample in a study of CD4 T cell repertoires in COVID-19. Generated by immunoSEQ multiplex PCR, the TCRdb table keeps only in-frame clones and is missing some. The sample records about 75,000 clones, approximately 83% being singletons. The material was CD4+ T cells from peripheral blood, obtained after recovery from COVID-19. These receptors were taken from a human donor who had COVID-19.

This chain joins TRBV3-1 (or the pseudogene TRBV3-2) and TRBJ2-3; D gene unclear. The CDR3 has 13 amino acids. Germline CDR1 LGHDT, CDR2 YNNKEL (reference sequence). Trimming took off 1 base at V and 2 bases at J, with 4 bases between the two ends. The CDR3 sequence: CASSQVYTDTQYF. Here the CDR3 DNA reads TGTGCCAGCAGCCAAGTCTACACAGATACGCAGTATTTT.

This clone was counted a few times. The chain couples TRBV9 to TRBJ2-3; 10 bases align to TRBD2. V dropped 0 bases and J dropped 6; count of bases not matched to a gene: 4. Germline-derived CDR1 and CDR2 are SGDLS and YYNGEE. The CDR3 is made up of 15 amino acids. The CDR3 reads CASSVGSGGADTQYF. The DNA of the CDR3 is TGTGCCAGCAGCGTAGGAAGCGGGGGGGCTGATACGCAGTATTTT.

This clone appeared once. J is TRBJ2-3 and V is TRBV6-5, with D maybe TRBD1 (6 bases). Trimming left V 10 bases short and J 3 bases short, with 11 bases between. There are 12 residues in the CDR3. From germline, CDR1 is MNHEY and CDR2 SVGAGI. CDR3 region: CANKDRTDTQYF. Here the CDR3 DNA reads TGTGCCAACAAGGACAGAACAGATACGCAGTATTTT.

The rearrangement links TRBV28 to TRBJ1-6; D is possibly TRBD1 (6 bases). The CDR3 runs 13 residues. The V gene's germline CDR1 is MDHEN and CDR2 SYDVKM. V was shortened by 9 bases and J by 7 bases, with 13 bases between the two germline ends. In DNA, the CDR3 is TGTGCCAGTAGTAAGGGGGGGAATTCACCCCTCCACTTT. Its translation: CASSKGGNSPLHF.

The gene calls are TRBV9 and TRBJ2-1; D is unresolved. There are 14 residues in the CDR3. Trimming cost V 4 bases and J 5 bases, with 13 bases left between them. CDR1 is SGDLS, CDR2 YYNGEE, per germline. The CDR3 nucleotides are TGTGCCAGCAGCCCCCGTTCTGACCACAATGAGCAGTTCTTC. Translated: CASSPRSDHNEQFF.

V usage is TRBV5-1 and J usage is TRBJ2-3, with 12 nucleotides matching TRBD2. V gave up 5 bases and J gave up 4 bases; unmatched junction bases: 5. This CDR3 region has 15 residues. The germline CDR1 and CDR2 sequences are SGHRS and YFSETQ. The CDR3 sequence: CASSMTSGSPDTQYF. The CDR3 coding sequence is TGCGCCAGCAGTATGACTAGCGGGAGTCCAGATACGCAGTATTTT.

This clone appeared a few times. V gene TRBV7-9 combines with J gene TRBJ2-7; D is ambiguous. Trimming took off 4 bases at V and 7 bases at J, with 32 bases between the two ends. The CDR3 is made up of 19 amino acids. Germline V lookup: CDR1 SEHNR, CDR2 FQNEAQ (reference sequence). The chain's CDR3 is CASSSRLAFNLATPQEQYF. In DNA, the CDR3 is TGTGCCAGCAGCTCTCGGTTAGCATTTAACTTGGCCACACCTCAAGAGCAGTACTTC.

This clone was observed a single time. This sequence joins TRBV11-2 and TRBJ2-7; D remains ambiguous. The CDR3 sequence is 12 residues long. Trimming left V 5 bases short and J 13 bases short, with 18 bases between. Germline lookup yields CDR1 SGHAT and CDR2 FQNNGV. Here the CDR3 reads CASSPHGPVRYF. The CDR3 region has the DNA TGTGCCAGCAGCCCCCATGGCCCAGTCCGTTACTTC.

The chain links TRBV10-3 to TRBJ2-1, with a weak D call TRBD2 (6 bases). Germline V lookup: CDR1 ENHRY, CDR2 SYGVKD. The V end was cut by 2 bases, the J end by 5 bases, with 10 bases between. The CDR3 spans 14 residues. For the CDR3, the DNA is TGTGCCATCAGTGAGGCGGGACGCCACAATGAGCAGTTCTTC. It yields the protein CAISEAGRHNEQFF.

The chain carries TRBV3-1 (or the pseudogene TRBV3-2) and TRBJ2-5; possibly TRBD2 for D (6 bases). Trimming took 4 bases from V and 5 from J, leaving 14 bases between them. This CDR3 is 14 amino acids long. Germline-derived CDR1 and CDR2 are LGHDT and YNNKEL (reference sequence). The CDR3 reads CASSPSGVGETQYF. The CDR3 coding sequence is TGTGCCAGCAGCCCGTCGGGGGTTGGGGAGACCCAGTACTTC.

This rearrangement joins TRBV19 to TRBJ2-3; D perhaps matches TRBD2 (5 bases). The germline gives CDR1 LNHDA, CDR2 SQIVND (reference sequence). The CDR3 has 13 residues. Trimming took off 0 bases at V and 6 bases at J, with 7 bases between the two ends. CDR3 sequence (DNA): TGTGCCAGTAGTATAGATCGAGGGGATACGCAGTATTTT. It encodes CASSIDRGDTQYF.

The chain recombines TRBV14 with TRBJ2-2; D is undetermined. The V end lost 1 base, the J end lost 1 base, and 10 bases lay between the germline ends. CDR1 SGHDN and CDR2 FVKESK come from the germline V gene. This CDR3 is 16 amino acids long. The CDR3 loop is CASSQVAPGNTGELFF. In nucleotides, the CDR3 is TGTGCCAGCAGCCAAGTCGCCCCGGGGAACACCGGGGAGCTGTTTTTT.

This clone has more than one count but fewer than ten. The chain is built from TRBV10-1 and TRBJ2-5, with no clear D. Germline-derived CDR1 and CDR2 are WNHNN and SYGVQD (reference sequence). Trimming removed 0 bases at V and 5 bases at J, with 10 bases between. This CDR3 has 14 residues. CDR3 amino acids: CASSESTAGETQYF. CDR3 nucleotide sequence: TGCGCCAGCAGTGAGTCGACGGCCGGGGAGACCCAGTACTTC.

The CDR3 sequence is CASSREPTGITEAFF. CDR3 nucleotides: TGTGCCAGCAGTAGAGAGCCCACAGGGATCACTGAAGCTTTCTTT. The chain uses TRBV27 and TRBJ1-1; possibly TRBD1 for D (6 bases). Germline assignment: CDR1 MNHEY and CDR2 SMNVEV (reference sequence). CDR3 length: 15 amino acids. Trimming removed 5 bases at V and 4 bases at J, with 17 bases between.

In nucleotides, the CDR3 is TGCGCCAGCAGCTTGGATGGCGAGCGGACCAATGAGCAGTTCTTC. It translates to CASSLDGERTNEQFF. The V and J genes are TRBV5-1 and TRBJ2-1, with TRBD2 as a possible D gene (5 bases). The CDR3 spans 15 residues. Germline V gene data show CDR1 as SGHRS and CDR2 as YFSETQ. With 0 bases removed from V and 6 bases from J, the gap between germline ends came to 13 bases.

The J gene is TRBJ2-7, the V gene TRBV11-2; 8 bases align to TRBD1. CDR1 and CDR2 (germline): SGHAT, FQNNGV. The V gene end was trimmed by 5 bases and the J gene end by 0 bases; junction bases not matched to a gene: 6. The CDR3 extends over 15 amino acids. CDR3 sequence: CASSPSGQVSYEQYF. CDR3 bases: TGTGCCAGCAGCCCCTCGGGACAGGTCTCCTACGAGCAGTACTTC. The variable domain in full, with the rest retrieved from reference TRBV11-2 and TRBJ2-7, is EAGVAQSPRYKIIEKRQSVAFWCNPISGHATLYWYQQILGQGPKLLIQFQNNGVVDDSQLPKDRFSAERLKGVDSTLKIQPAKLEDSAVYLCASSPSGQVSYEQYFGPGTRLTVT.

V and J are TRBV4-1 and TRBJ1-5, with D unclear. Germline V lookup: CDR1 MGHRA, CDR2 YSYEKL. This CDR3 contains 16 residues. The V and J ends lost 3 bases and 2 bases respectively, with 14 bases between them. The CDR3 region has the DNA TGCGCCAGCAGCCAGAACCAGAAGGGTCGCAATCAGCCCCAGCATTTT. Translation: CASSQNQKGRNQPQHF.

This clone was seen a handful of times. J is TRBJ2-7 and V is TRBV27; 7 nucleotides align to TRBD1. Trimming cost V 3 bases and J 1 base; bases outside gene matches: 9. The CDR3 runs 16 residues. CDR1 MNHEY and CDR2 SMNVEV come from the germline V gene (reference sequence). The CDR3 DNA reads as TGTGCCAGCAGTTTGAGGGGGACAGTAGGATCCTACGAGCAGTACTTC. It is translated as CASSLRGTVGSYEQYF.

This chain uses TRBV9 with TRBJ1-2; perhaps TRBD1 as D (5 bases). The CDR3 covers 14 residues. Trimming removed 2 bases at V and 7 bases at J, with 15 bases between. Germline CDR1 SGDLS, CDR2 YYNGEE. CDR3 residues: CASSVAGTLSGYTF. The CDR3 DNA follows: TGTGCCAGCAGCGTGGCAGGGACCTTAAGTGGCTACACCTTC.

This clone showed up just once. V and J are TRBV1 and TRBJ2-2; the table assigns TRBD2, which was not confirmed against the DNA. TRBV1 is described as a pseudogene. The CDR3 sequence is 16 residues long. CDR3: CTSSHPGLELTGELFF. In nucleotides, the CDR3 is TGCACCAGCAGCCACCCGGGACTAGAACTCACCGGGGAGCTGTTTTTT.

This chain connects TRBV4-1 to TRBJ1-3; D is undetermined. This CDR3 spans 16 amino acids. Germline CDR1 is MGHRA and CDR2 is YSYEKL. V dropped 0 bases and J dropped 0 bases, with 9 bases sitting between them. CDR3: CASSQDSSYSGNTIYF. The CDR3 region has the DNA TGCGCCAGCAGCCAAGATTCGTCATACTCTGGAAACACCATATATTTT.

V gene TRBV6-1 combines with J gene TRBJ1-6, with D possibly being TRBD1 (5 bases). The CDR3 is made up of 15 amino acids. V shed 2 bases and J shed 11 bases, with 16 bases lying between them. Germline assignment: CDR1 MNHNS and CDR2 SASEGT. CDR3 nucleotide sequence: TGTGCCAGCAGTGAATTCCGAGAGGGACGGACACCCCTCCACTTT. Protein sequence: CASSEFREGRTPLHF.

V usage is TRBV5-6 and J usage is TRBJ1-2; 9 bases fit TRBD1. J was trimmed by 7 bases and V by 4 bases; bases with no gene match: 8. The CDR3 contains 14 residues. Per germline, CDR1 SGHDT and CDR2 YYEEEE. DNA for the CDR3: TGTGCCAGCAGCCCGGGACAGGGCAAGGGTGGCTACACCTTC. Translating gives CASSPGQGKGGYTF.

The gene calls are TRBV12-3 or TRBV12-4 and TRBJ1-1, with D tentatively TRBD1 (6 bases). V shed 6 bases and J shed 5 bases, with 13 bases lying between them. This CDR3 region has 13 residues. The CDR3 DNA reads as TGTGCCAGCAGCTTAAAGGGGGGGACTGAAGCTTTCTTT. Translated, it gives CASSLKGGTEAFF.